This TCR beta chain emerged from a study of T-cell memory formation after mild COVID-19. Study-level findings and limits: Some SARS-CoV-2-responding clones were already detected in memory before infection.

Using constant-segment primers, 5'RACE produced TCR alpha and TCR beta cDNA libraries carrying sample barcodes and UMIs. TCRdb reprocessed the 5' RACE reads via MiXCR and lists one record per CDR3 protein. The sample includes more than 250,000 distinct CDR3 sequences, around 17% of them seen just once. Details on this clonotype: Antigen specificity is unknown.

This CDR3 is built from 15 residues. Trimming took 2 bases from V and 6 from J; bases not matched to a gene: 6. Germline V lookup: CDR1 SGHVS, CDR2 FQNEAQ. Source material: PBMCs or a T cell subset sorted from them (not recorded which). The sequence came from a man aged 18 to 29 who had mild COVID-19 (a few samples of this study predate the infection). Cell type and time point are not known. The chain links TRBV7-8 to TRBJ2-3; 9 bases are shared with TRBD2. This chain's CDR3 is CASSLTAGGADTQYF. The DNA for the CDR3 is TGTGCCAGCAGCTTAACGGCGGGGGGGGCGGATACGCAGTATTTT.